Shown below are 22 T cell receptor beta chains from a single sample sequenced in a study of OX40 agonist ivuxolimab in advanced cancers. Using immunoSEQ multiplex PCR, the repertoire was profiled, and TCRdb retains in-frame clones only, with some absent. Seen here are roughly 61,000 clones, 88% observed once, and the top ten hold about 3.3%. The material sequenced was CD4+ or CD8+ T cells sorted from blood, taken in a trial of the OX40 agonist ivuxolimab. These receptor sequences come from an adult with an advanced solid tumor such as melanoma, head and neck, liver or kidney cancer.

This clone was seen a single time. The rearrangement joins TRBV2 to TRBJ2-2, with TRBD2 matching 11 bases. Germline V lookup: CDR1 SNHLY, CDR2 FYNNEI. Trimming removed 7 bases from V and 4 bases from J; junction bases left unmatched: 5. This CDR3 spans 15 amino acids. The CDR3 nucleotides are TGTGCCAGCATCCCACTAGCGGGAGTCACCGGGGAGCTGTTTTTT. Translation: CASIPLAGVTGELFF. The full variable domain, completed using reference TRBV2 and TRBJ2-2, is EPEVTQTPSHQVTQMGQEVILRCVPISNHLYFYWYRQILGQKVEFLVSFYNNEISEKSEIFDDQFSVERPDGSNFTLKIRSTKLEDSAMYFCASIPLAGVTGELFFGEGSRLTVL.

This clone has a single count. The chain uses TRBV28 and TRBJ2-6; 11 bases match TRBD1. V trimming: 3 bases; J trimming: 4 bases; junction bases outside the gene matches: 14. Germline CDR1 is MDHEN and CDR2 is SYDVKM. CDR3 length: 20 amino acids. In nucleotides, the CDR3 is TGTGCCAGCAGTTTTGGGCTGGGGACAGGGGGTTCTTTAGGGGCCAACGTCCTGACTTTC. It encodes CASSFGLGTGGSLGANVLTF. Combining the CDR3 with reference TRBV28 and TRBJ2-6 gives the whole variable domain DVKVTQSSRYLVKRTGEKVFLECVQDMDHENMFWYRQDPGLGLRLIYFSYDVKMKEKGDIPEGYSVSREKKERFSLILESASTNQTSMYLCASSFGLGTGGSLGANVLTFGAGSRLTVL.

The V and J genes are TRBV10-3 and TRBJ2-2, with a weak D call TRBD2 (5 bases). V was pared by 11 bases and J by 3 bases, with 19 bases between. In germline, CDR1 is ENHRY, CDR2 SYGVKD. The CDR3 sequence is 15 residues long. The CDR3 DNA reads TGTGCCTCGACGGCTGCGTCGGGGTACACCGGGGAGCTGTTTTTT. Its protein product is CASTAASGYTGELFF.

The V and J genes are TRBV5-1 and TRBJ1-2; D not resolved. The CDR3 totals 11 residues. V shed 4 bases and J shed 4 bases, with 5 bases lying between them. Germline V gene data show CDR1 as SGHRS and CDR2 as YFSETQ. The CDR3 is CASSAGYGYTF. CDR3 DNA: TGCGCCAGCAGCGCCGGCTATGGCTACACCTTC.

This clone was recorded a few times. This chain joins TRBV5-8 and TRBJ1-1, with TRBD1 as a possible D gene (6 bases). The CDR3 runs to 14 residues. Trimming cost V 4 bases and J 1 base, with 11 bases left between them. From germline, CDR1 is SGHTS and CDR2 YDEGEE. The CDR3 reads CASSRGRENTEAFF. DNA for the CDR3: TGTGCCAGCAGCCGGGGGCGAGAGAACACTGAAGCTTTCTTT.

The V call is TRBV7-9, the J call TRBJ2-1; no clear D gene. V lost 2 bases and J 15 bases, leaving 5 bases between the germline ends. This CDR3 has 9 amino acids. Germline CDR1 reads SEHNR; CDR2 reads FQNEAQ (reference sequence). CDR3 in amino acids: CASSLNRFF. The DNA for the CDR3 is TGTGCCAGCAGCTTAAATCGGTTCTTC.

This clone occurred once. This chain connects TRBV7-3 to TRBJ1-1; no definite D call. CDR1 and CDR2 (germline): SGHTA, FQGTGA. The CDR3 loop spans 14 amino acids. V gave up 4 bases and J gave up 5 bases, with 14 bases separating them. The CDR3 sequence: CASSYGPQETEAFF. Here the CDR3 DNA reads TGTGCCAGCAGCTACGGACCTCAGGAGACTGAAGCTTTCTTT.

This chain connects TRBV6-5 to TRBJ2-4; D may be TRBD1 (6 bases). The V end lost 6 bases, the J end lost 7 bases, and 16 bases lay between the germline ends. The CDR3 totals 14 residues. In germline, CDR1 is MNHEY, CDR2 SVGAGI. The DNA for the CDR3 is TGTGCCAGCAGCACTGGGGGCGAGGGGAACATTCAGTACTTC. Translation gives CASSTGGEGNIQYF.

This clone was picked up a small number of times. The CDR3 region is CASSPYRAGYTF. The CDR3 bases are TGTGCCAGCAGCCCGTACAGGGCCGGCTACACCTTC. The chain is built from TRBV28 and TRBJ1-2, with D maybe TRBD1 (6 bases). CDR3 length equals 12 residues. V gave up 6 bases and J gave up 8 bases, with 13 bases separating them. CDR1 is MDHEN and CDR2 is SYDVKM in the germline V gene.

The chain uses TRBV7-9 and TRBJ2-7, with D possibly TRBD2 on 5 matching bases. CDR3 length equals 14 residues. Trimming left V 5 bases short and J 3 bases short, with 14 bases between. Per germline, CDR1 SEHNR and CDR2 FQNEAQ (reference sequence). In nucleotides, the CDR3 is TGTGCCAGCAGCCCGGCGGGTGAAAGCTACGAGCAGTACTTC. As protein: CASSPAGESYEQYF.

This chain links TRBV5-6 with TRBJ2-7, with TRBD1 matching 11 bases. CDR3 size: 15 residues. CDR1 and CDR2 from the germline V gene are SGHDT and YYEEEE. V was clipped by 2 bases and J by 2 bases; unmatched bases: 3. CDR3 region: CASSLGGQGAYEQYF. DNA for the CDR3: TGTGCCAGCAGCTTAGGGGGACAGGGGGCCTACGAGCAGTACTTC. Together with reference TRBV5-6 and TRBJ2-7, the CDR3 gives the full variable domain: DAGVTQSPTHLIKTRGQQVTLRCSPKSGHDTVSWYQQALGQGPQFIFQYYEEEERQRGNFPDRFSGHQFPNYSSELNVNALLLGDSALYLCASSLGGQGAYEQYFGPGTRLTVT.

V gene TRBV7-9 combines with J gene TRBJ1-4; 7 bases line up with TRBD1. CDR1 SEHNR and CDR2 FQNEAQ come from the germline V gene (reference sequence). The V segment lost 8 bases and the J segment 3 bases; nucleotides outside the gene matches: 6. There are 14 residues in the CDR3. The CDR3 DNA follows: TGTGCCAGCCGAATCACAGGGGCTAATGAAAAACTGTTTTTT. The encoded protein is CASRITGANEKLFF.

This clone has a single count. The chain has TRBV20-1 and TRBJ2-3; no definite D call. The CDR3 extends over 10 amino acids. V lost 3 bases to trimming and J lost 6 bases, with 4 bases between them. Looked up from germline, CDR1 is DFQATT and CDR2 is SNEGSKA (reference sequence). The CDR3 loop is CSARLDTQYF. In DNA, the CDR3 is TGCAGTGCTAGGCTTGATACGCAGTATTTT.

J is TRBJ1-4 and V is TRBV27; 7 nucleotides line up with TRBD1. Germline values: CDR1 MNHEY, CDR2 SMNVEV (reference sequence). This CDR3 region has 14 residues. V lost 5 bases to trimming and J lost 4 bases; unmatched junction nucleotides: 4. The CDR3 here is CASSRTGLNEKLFF. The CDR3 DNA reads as TGTGCCAGCAGTCGGACAGGCCTTAATGAAAAACTGTTTTTT. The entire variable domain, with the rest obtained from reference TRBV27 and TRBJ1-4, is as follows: EAQVTQNPRYLITVTGKKLTVTCSQNMNHEYMSWYRQDPGLGLRQIYYSMNVEVTDKGDVPEGYKVSRKEKRNFPLILESPSPNQTSLYFCASSRTGLNEKLFFGSGTQLSVL.

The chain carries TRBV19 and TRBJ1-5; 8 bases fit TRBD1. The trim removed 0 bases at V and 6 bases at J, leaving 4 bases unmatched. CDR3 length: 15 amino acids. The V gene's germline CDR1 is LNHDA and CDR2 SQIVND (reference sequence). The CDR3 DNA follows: TGTGCCAGTAGTATAGATGCAGGGGGCCTTCAGCCCCAGCATTTT. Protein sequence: CASSIDAGGLQPQHF.

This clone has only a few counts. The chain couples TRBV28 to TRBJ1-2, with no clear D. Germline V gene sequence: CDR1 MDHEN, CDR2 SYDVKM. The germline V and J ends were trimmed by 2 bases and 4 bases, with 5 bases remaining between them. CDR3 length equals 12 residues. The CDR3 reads CASSLGVYGYTF. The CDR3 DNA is TGTGCCAGCAGTTTAGGAGTCTATGGCTACACCTTC.

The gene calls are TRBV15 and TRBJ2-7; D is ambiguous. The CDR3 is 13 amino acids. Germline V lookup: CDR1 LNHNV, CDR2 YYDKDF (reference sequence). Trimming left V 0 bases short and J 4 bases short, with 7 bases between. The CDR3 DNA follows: TGTGCCACCAGCAGAGAGTCACGGTACGAGCAGTACTTC. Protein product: CATSRESRYEQYF.

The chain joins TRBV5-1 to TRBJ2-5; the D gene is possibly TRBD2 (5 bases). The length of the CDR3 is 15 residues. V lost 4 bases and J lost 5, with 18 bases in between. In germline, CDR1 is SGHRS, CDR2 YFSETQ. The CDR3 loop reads CASSRGPEGIETQYF. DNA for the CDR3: TGCGCCAGCAGCAGAGGGCCCGAGGGTATCGAGACCCAGTACTTC.

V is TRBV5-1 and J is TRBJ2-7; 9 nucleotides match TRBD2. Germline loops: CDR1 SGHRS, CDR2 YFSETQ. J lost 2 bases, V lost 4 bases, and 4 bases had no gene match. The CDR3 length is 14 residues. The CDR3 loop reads CASSVTSGPYEQYF. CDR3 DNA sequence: TGCGCCAGCAGCGTGACTAGCGGTCCCTACGAGCAGTACTTC.

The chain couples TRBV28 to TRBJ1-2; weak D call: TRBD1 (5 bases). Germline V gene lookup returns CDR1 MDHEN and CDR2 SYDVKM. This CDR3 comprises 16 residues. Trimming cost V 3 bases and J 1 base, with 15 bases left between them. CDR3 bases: TGTGCCAGCAGTTTCTTCGGCAGGGCGAATAACTATGGCTACACCTTC. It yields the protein CASSFFGRANNYGYTF.

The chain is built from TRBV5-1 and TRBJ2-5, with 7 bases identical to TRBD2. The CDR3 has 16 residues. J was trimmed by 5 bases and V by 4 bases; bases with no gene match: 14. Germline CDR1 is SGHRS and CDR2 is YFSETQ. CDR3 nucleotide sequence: TGCGCCAGCAGCCTCGTTCTTGCGGGAGAGGTGGAGACCCAGTACTTC. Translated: CASSLVLAGEVETQYF.

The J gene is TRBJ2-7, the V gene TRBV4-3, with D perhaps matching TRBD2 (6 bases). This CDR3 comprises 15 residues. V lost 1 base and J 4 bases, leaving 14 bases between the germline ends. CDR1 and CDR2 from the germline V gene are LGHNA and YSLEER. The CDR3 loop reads CASSQVAGSGYEQYF. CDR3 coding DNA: TGCGCCAGCAGCCAAGTTGCCGGGAGTGGTTACGAGCAGTACTTC.